This entry lists 2 T cell receptor beta chains sequenced from one sample in a study of cytomegalovirus exposure and HLA in healthy donors. The PCR made use of 60 Vbeta and 13 Jbeta primers. The protocol was immunoSEQ multiplex PCR, while the TCRdb copy is restricted to in-frame clones and leaves out a portion. The sample lists under 75,000 clones, 70% to 75% occurring once. Sequenced material: PBMCs. Receptors originate from a human donor in good health.

The V gene is TRBV30, the J gene TRBJ1-5; 7 bases line up with TRBD1. Germline lookup yields CDR1 GTSNPN and CDR2 SVGIG (reference sequence). This CDR3 is built from 15 residues. V trimming: 1 base; J trimming: 2 bases; junction bases outside the gene matches: 5. CDR3 amino acids: CAWSGQGRGNQPQHF. Written as DNA, the CDR3 is TGTGCCTGGAGTGGACAGGGCAGGGGCAATCAGCCCCAGCATTTT.

The genes are TRBV7-8 and TRBJ2-5, with 10 bases matching TRBD1. Germline CDR1 and CDR2: SGHVS and FQNEAQ. J gave up 5 bases and V 5 bases, and 5 bases lay outside the gene matches. This CDR3 is built from 14 residues. The CDR3 nucleotides read TGTGCCAGCAGCGCCCGGGACAGGGGTGAGACCCAGTACTTC. Its translation: CASSARDRGETQYF.